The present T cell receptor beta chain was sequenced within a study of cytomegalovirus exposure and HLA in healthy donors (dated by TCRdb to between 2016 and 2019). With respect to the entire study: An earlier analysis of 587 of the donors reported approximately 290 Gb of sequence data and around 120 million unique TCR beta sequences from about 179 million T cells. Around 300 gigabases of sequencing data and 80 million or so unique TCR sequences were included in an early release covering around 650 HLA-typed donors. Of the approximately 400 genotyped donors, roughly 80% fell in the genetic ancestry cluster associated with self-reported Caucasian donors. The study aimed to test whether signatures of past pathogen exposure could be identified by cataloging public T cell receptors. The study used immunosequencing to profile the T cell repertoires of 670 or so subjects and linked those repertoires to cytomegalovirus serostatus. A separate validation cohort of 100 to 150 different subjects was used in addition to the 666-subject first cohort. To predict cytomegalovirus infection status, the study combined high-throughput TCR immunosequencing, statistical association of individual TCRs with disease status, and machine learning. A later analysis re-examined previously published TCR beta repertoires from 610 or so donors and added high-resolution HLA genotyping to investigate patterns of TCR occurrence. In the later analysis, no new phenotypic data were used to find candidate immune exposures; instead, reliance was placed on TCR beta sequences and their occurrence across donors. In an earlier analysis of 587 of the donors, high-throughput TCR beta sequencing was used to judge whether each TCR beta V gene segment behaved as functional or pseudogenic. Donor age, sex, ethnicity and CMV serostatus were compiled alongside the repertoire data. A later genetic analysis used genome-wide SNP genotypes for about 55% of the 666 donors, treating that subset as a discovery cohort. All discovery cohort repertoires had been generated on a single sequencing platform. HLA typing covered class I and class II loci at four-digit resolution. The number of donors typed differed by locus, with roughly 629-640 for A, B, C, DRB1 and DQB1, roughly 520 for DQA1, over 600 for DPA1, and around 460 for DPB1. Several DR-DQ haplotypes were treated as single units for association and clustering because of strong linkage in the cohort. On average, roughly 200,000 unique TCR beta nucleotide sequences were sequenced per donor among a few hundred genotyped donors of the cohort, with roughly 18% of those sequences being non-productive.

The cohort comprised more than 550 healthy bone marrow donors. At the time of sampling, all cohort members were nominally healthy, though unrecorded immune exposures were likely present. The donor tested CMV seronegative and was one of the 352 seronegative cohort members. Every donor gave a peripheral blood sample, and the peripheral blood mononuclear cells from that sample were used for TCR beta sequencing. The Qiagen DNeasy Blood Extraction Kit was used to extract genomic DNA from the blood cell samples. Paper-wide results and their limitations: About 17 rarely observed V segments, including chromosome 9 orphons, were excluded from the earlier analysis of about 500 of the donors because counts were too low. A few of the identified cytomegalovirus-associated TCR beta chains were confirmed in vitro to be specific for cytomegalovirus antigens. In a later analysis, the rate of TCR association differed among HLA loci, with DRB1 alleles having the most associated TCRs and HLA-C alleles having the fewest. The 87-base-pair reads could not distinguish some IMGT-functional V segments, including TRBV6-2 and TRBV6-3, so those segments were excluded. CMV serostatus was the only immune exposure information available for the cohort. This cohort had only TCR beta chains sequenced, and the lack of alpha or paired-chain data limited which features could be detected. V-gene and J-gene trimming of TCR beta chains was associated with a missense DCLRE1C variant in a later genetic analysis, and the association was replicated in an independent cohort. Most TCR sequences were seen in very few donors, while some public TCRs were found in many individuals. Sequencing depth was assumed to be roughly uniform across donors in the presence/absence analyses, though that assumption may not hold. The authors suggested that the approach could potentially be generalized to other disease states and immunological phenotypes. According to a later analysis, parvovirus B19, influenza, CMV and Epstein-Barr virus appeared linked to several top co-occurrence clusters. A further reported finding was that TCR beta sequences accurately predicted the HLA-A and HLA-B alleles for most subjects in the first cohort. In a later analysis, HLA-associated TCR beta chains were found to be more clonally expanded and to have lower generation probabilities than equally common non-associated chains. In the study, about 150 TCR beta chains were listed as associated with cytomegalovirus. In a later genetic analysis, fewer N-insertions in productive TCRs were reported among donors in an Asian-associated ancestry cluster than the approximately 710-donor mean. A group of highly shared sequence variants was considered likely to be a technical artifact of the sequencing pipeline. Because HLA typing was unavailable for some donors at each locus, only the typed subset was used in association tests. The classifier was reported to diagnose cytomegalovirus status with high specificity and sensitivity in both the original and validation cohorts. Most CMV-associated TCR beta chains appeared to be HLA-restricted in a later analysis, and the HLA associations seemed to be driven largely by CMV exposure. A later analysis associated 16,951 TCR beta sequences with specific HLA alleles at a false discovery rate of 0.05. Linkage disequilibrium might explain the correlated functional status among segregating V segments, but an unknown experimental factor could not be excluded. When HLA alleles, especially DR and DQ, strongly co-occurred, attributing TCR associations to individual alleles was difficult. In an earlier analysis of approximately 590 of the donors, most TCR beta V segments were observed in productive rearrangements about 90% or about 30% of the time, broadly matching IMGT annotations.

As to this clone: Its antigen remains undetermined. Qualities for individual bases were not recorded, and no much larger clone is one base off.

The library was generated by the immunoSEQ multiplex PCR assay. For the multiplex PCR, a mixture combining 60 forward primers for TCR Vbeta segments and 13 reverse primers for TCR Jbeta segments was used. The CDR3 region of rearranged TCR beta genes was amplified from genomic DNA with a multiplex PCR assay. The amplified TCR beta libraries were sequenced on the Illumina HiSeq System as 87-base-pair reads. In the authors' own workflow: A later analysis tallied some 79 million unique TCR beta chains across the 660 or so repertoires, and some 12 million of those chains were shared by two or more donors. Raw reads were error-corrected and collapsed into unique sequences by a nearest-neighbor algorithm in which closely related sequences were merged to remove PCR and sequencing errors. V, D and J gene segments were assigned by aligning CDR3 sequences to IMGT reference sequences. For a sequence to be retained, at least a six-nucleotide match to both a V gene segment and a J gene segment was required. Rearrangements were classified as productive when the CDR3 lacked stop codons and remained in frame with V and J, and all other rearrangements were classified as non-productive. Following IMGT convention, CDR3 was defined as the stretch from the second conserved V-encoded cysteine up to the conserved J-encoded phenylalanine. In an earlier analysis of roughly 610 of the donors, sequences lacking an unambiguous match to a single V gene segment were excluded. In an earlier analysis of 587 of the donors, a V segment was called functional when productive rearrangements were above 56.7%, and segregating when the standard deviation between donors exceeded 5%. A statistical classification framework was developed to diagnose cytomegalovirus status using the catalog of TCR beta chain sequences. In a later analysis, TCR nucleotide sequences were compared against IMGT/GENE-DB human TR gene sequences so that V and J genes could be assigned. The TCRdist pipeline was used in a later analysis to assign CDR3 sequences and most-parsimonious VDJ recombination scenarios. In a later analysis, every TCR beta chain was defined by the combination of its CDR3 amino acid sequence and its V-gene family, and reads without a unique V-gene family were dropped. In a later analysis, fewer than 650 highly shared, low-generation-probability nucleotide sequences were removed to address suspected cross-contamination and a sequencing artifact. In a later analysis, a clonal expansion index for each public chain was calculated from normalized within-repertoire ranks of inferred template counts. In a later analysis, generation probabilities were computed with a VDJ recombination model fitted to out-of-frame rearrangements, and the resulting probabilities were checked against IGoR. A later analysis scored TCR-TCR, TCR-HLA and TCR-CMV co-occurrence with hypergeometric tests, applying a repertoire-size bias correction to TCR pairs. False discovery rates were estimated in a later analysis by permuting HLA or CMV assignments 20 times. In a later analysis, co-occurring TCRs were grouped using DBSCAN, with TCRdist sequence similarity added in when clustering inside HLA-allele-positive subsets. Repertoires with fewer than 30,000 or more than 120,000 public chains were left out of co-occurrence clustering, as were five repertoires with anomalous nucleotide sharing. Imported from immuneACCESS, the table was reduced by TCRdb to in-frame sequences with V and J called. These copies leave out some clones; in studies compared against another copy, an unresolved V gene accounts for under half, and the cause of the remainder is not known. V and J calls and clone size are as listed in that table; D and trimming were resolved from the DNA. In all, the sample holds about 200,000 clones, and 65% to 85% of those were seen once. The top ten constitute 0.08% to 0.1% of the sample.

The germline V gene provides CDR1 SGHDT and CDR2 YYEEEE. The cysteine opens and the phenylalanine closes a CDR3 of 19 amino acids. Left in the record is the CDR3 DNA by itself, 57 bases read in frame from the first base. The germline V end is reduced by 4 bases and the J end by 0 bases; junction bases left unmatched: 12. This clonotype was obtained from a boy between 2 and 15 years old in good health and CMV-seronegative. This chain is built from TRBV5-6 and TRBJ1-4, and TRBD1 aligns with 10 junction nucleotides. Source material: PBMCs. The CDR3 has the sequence CASSPWTGGMSATNEKLFF. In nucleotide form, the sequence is TGTGCCAGCAGCCCATGGACAGGGGGAATGAGTGCAACTAATGAAAAACTGTTTTTT. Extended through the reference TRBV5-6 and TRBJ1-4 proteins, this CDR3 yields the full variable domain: DAGVTQSPTHLIKTRGQQVTLRCSPKSGHDTVSWYQQALGQGPQFIFQYYEEEERQRGNFPDRFSGHQFPNYSSELNVNALLLGDSALYLCASSPWTGGMSATNEKLFFGSGTQLSVL.